This TCR beta chain was sequenced during a study of OX40 agonist ivuxolimab in advanced cancers. For the wider study: The costimulatory receptor OX40 (CD134) was targeted by ivuxolimab, a fully human IgG2 agonistic monoclonal antibody. Intravenous ivuxolimab was administered to patients every 2 weeks at six dose levels: 0.01, 0.1, 0.3, 1.5, 3 and 10 mg/kg. Of the approximately 54 dose-escalation patients, hepatocellular carcinoma was present in about 19, melanoma in about 15, renal cell carcinoma in 9 and head and neck cancer in 9. In the dose-escalation cohort, approximately 82% of patients were male, and the mean age was around 65 years with a range of roughly 20 to 79. Prior anti-PD-1, anti-PD-L1 or anti-CTLA-4 therapy was permitted, and checkpoint inhibitors had been received by less than 45% of dose-escalation patients. Partial responses occurred in three dose-escalation patients: two with cutaneous melanoma and one with hepatocellular carcinoma. Peripheral TCRbeta sequencing was intended to test whether TCR sequence diversity was altered and clonal T-cell expansion was caused by ivuxolimab. The paper describes the monotherapy dose-escalation part (N of about 52 patients) of the phase I trial of ivuxolimab. General findings and caveats noted by the study authors: At doses of 0.1 to 3.0 mg/kg, clonal expansion of both CD4+ and CD8+ blood T cells was observed from baseline to week 6. Low levels of normalized T-cell clonal expansion were also seen in some patients who did not respond. Antigen specificity was not determined for the clonally expanded peripheral T cells. After ivuxolimab, CD8+ T cells had more expanded clones than CD4+ T cells on average. In partial responders in the 0.1-3.0 mg/kg groups, normalized peripheral clonal expansion was found to be among the lowest, especially among CD8+ T cells.

The CDR3 covers 16 residues, taking in both the cysteine and the phenylalanine. Just the 48-base CDR3 DNA is kept, in frame starting at base 1. V is pared back by 2 bases and J by 5 bases, with 18 bases lying between the germline termini. The germline V gene encodes CDR1 SGHDN and CDR2 FVKESK. To sequence the TCRbeta CDR3 region, genomic DNA was isolated from the sorted cells. TCRbeta CDR3 regions were sequenced using the immunoSEQ Assay. Entries here come from immuneACCESS through TCRdb and include only in-frame sequences with V and J called. Some clones fail to appear in such tables; in the studies checked, an unresolved V gene covers under half of the shortfall, and the cause of the remainder is unknown. Here the sample has 55,000 to 60,000 clones; approximately 93% occur a single time. Together, the top ten hold 15% to 20% of the sample. Regarding this clone: The antigen it recognizes is unknown. The record has no base qualities; no much larger clone is one base away.

Patients with autoimmune disease history or receiving systemic immunosuppression were excluded from the trial. Peripheral blood for TCR sequencing was collected from all dose cohorts at baseline, on cycle 4 day 1, and on cycle 7 day 1. Samples came from an open-label, multicenter, first-in-human phase I dose-escalation trial of ivuxolimab. Adults with locally advanced or metastatic melanoma, renal cell, hepatocellular, or head and neck squamous cell carcinoma were enrolled in the trial. Before TCR sequencing, CD4+ T cells and CD8+ T cells from peripheral blood were sorted into separate populations.

The source material was CD4+ or CD8+ T cells sorted from blood, sampled in a trial of the OX40 agonist ivuxolimab. The sequence is built from TRBV14 and TRBJ2-5; TRBD2 is a possible D gene, resting on 5 matching bases. The sequence derives from an adult with an advanced solid tumor such as melanoma, head and neck, liver or kidney cancer. The CDR3 region has the sequence CASSQNRRKRSETQYF. The nucleotides read TGTGCCAGCAGCCAAAATAGACGAAAGCGGTCGGAGACCCAGTACTTC.